This T cell receptor (beta chain) was observed in a study of blood T cells in healthy people across ages. Points from the study as a whole: Naive CD4+ cells and diversity were both higher in long-lived donors than in aged donors.

The second PCR ran about 6 to 12 cycles with a sample-barcoded 5' primer and J-beta primers. TCRdb recomputed calls from the 5' RACE reads with MiXCR, one row per CDR3 protein. Altogether over 600,000 distinct CDR3 sequences are present, more than 50% being singletons, with the ten largest covering roughly 24%. For this clonotype: Its antigen is unidentified.

This CDR3 is 14 amino acids long. Per the germline V gene, CDR1 is MNHEY and CDR2 is SVGAGI. V lost 2 bases, J lost 7 bases, and 6 bases stayed unmatched. The chain has TRBV6-5 and TRBJ1-2; TRBD1 matches 8 bases. Sequenced: blood. The sequence derives from a man in his forties in good health. The CDR3 loop is CASSYRTGLIGYTF. The CDR3, as DNA: TGTGCCAGCAGTTACCGGACAGGGTTAATTGGCTACACCTTC.